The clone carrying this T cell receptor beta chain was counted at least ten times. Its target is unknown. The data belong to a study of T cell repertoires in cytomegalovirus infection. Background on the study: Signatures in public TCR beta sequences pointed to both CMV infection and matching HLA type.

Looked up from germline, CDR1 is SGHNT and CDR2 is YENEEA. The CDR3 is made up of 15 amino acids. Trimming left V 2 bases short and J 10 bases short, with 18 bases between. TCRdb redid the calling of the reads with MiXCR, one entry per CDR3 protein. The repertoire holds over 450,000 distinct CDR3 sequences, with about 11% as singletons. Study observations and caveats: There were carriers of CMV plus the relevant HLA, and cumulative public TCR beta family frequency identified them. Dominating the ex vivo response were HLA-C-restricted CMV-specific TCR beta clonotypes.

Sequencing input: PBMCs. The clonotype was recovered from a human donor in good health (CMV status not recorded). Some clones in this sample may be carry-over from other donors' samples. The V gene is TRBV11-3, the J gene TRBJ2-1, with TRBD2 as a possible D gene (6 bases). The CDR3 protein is CASSLTGEDTQEQFF. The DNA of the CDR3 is TGTGCCAGCAGCTTAACGGGAGAGGATACACAAGAGCAGTTCTTC.